This TCR beta chain was captured by sequencing in a study of shared clonotypes between healthy human individuals (dated by TCRdb to the early 2020s). Regarding the research as a whole: Three men and two women, aged 18 to 49 years, made up the cohort. Per donor, three plates each were used for CD4 naive and CD4 memory, two for CD8 naive, and one for CD8 memory. Blood TCR repertoires of about 5 healthy adults were deeply sequenced to estimate repertoire size and the extent of clonotype sharing between individuals. Different laboratories and diverse techniques were used to prepare libraries and sequence TCR repertoires, to increase sequencing depth and limit assay-specific biases. Leukapheresis yielded between about 0.94 and 9.5 billion PBMCs per donor.

For CDR1 and CDR2, the germline V gene (reference sequence) lists SGHNT and YYREEE. Trimming at the junction amounts to 4 bases on V and 4 bases on J, and the germline ends lie 8 bases apart. The CDR3, cysteine through phenylalanine, is 12 amino acids long. The only DNA kept is the CDR3, 36 bases in frame from the first base. With respect to this clone: The target of this receptor is not known. The sample holds no much larger clone one base away, and base qualities are not on file. Other DNA sequences in the same sample also yield this CDR3.

Using the deep immunoSEQ assay, multiplex PCR amplified TCR CDR3 regions from genomic DNA. Genomic DNA extracted from each cell subset was distributed evenly over all wells of several immunoSEQ 96-well plates, and each plate served as one replicate. Each replicate PCR for sorted subsets received roughly 0.2 ug genomic DNA, equal to roughly 29,000 T cell genomes. Purified libraries were quantified with a Qubit 3.0 fluorometer, sized on a Bioanalyzer 2100, and re-quantified with the KAPA Library Quantification kit. Every immunoSEQ 96-well plate was sequenced on a dedicated single-read 150-cycle Illumina NextSeq 550 flow cell. On the authors' methods: Because only junctional sequences without quality scores were contained in the immunoSEQ output, filtering matching that applied to full-length reads could not be performed. Sequences were annotated with PyIR, a Python wrapper for IgBLAST v1.9, and V/J genes and CDR3 were assigned using IMGT germline references. Reads were removed for weak V/J assignments (E-value above 1e-6), missing CDR3, stop codons, out-of-frame junctions, or ambiguous translated residues. A V3J clonotype was defined by an identical inferred V gene, J gene, and CDR3 amino acid sequence. Percentage overlap between repertoires was calculated by dividing the number of shared unique clonotypes by the size of the smaller repertoire. Repertoire richness was assessed with RTK rarefaction, the Chao1 estimator, and Recon v2.1 estimates of unobserved clonotypes. OLGA was used to compute generation probabilities for all TCRbeta clonotypes that the gDNA method yielded from four donors. TCRdb carries this immuneACCESS record with in-frame sequences only. Its versions omit some clonotypes, under half of them owing to an unresolved V gene in the studies checked, with the rest unexplained. V, J and clone size were drawn from that table, and D and trimming were deduced from the DNA. This sample has approximately 2.1 million clones in its table, and more than 80% of those were observed once. The ten largest clones take up 0.35% to 0.5% of the sample.

Healthy HIV-negative adults with no recently reported acute infections or vaccinations were included as donors. All donors were Caucasian adults living in Nashville, Tennessee, USA. CD4+ T cells were enriched by magnetic negative selection, after which naive cells were positively selected on CD45RA and the negative fraction was taken as the memory subset. Blood was obtained by leukapheresis, after which PBMCs were separated by Ficoll-Histopaque density gradient centrifugation and cryopreserved in liquid nitrogen vapor phase. Purity and quantity of every magnetically sorted T cell population were checked by analytical flow cytometry. Each sorted fraction had its genomic DNA isolated and then quantified by UV absorbance on a Nanodrop 2000c. What the research found in general, with its limitations: Pairwise subsampling led to the expectation that sequencing depth would affect the degree of clonotype sharing among donors. Even with the large sequencing depth, rarefaction of the sorted-subset datasets indicated that sequencing was incomplete. When a handful of donors were compared, the shared fraction of clonotypes was approximately 5% for naive CD4, around 3.5% for naive CD8, 2% to 2.5% for memory CD4, and about 0.36% for memory CD8. Larger estimated clonotype richness was generally found for naive subsets than for memory subsets. Compared with non-shared clonotypes, the clonotypes found in all four sorted-subset donors had higher generation probabilities. Sampling was restricted to blood, and TCR repertoires in tissues likely differ from the TCR repertoires found in blood. Because the study included a small number of donors, the genetic and exposure-history diversity represented was limited.

The sequence derives from a man younger than 35 in good health. Some clones in this sample may be carry-over from other donors' samples. Sequencing was done on a sample of naive CD4+ T cells from PBMCs. The cell subset or site label, read with the paper, signifies: CD45RA+ positively selected. The chain joins TRBV5-4 to TRBJ1-1; the D region possibly corresponds to TRBD1 (6 bases align). The CDR3 here reads CASSQGGTEAFF. The DNA is as follows: TGTGCCAGCAGCCAAGGGGGCACTGAAGCTTTCTTT.